The TCR beta chain under discussion was sequenced for a study of shared clonotypes between healthy human individuals. In the study overall: A couple of female and three male donors aged 18 to 49 were enrolled. A donor's plate count was three for CD4 naive and three for CD4 memory; CD8 naive had two and CD8 memory one.

In the sorted-subset replicate PCRs, 150 to 200 ng DNA, 25,000 to 30,000 T cell genomes, was used. Clones were read by immunoSEQ multiplex PCR, and TCRdb kept only the in-frame ones, dropping some. Of 660,000 or so clones listed, roughly 96% are singletons. The CDR3 sequence is 16 residues long. Per the germline V gene, CDR1 is SGHVS and CDR2 is FNYEAQ. With V trimmed by 1 base and J by 1 base, 2 bases remained unmatched. General study results and limits: Clonotype sharing across a few donors was observed for around 4.8% of naive CD4 clonotypes.

This clone was recorded only once. Its target is not known. In the naive CD8 group, cells lacked CD45RO and were positively selected for CCR7, so terminally differentiated effector memory CD45RA+ cells were left out. The chain has TRBV7-6 and TRBJ2-2; 8 nucleotides align to TRBD2. The material sequenced was naive CD8+ T cells sorted from blood. The sequence was obtained from a woman aged 30 to 39 in good health. The CDR3 sequence: CASSLGTSGNTGELFF. The CDR3 DNA reads as TGTGCCAGCAGCTTAGGTACTAGCGGGAACACCGGGGAGCTGTTTTTT.